This record covers a single TCR beta chain. The data belong to a study of the immune and genomic landscape of osteosarcoma. Germline V gene sequence: CDR1 SNHLY, CDR2 FYNNEI. J was trimmed by 0 bases and V by 6 bases; bases with no gene match: 10. The CDR3 has 17 amino acids. Sequencing used immunoSEQ multiplex PCR; TCRdb keeps in-frame clones, though not all of them. This sample has about 810 clones, with approximately 67% found just once. The receptor comes from a woman in her sixties or seventies with osteosarcoma. The rearrangement uses TRBV2 and TRBJ1-4; 7 positions agree with TRBD1. Source material: primary tumor tissue from the humerus. Here the CDR3 DNA reads TGTGCCAGCAGGCCCGGGACAGACGTTCCAACTAATGAAAAACTGTTTTTT. It yields the protein CASRPGTDVPTNEKLFF.